What follows describes a single T cell receptor (beta chain). TCRdb's copy holds only in-frame clones and misses some; the assay was immunoSEQ multiplex PCR. The table lists about 130,000 clones, approximately 94% of them singletons, with around 1.8% in the top ten. Germline CDR1 is SGHVS and CDR2 is FNYEAQ. This CDR3 region has 16 residues. V lost 4 bases to trimming and J lost 3 bases, with 15 bases between them. The sample is drawn from a study of control samples from healthy donors and cancer patients. The chain joins TRBV7-6 to TRBJ2-2, with D possibly matching TRBD2 (6 bases). The sequenced material came from PBMCs. The sequence derives from a man aged 45-60 years with head and neck cancer. CDR3 sequence (DNA): TGTGCCAGCAGCTCCGGGGGACCAGCCTACACCGGGGAGCTGTTTTTT. This sequence encodes CASSSGGPAYTGELFF. Using reference TRBV7-6 and TRBJ2-2 for the parts outside the CDR3, the full variable domain is GAGVSQSPRYKVTKRGQDVALRCDPISGHVSLYWYRQALGQGPEFLTYFNYEAQQDKSGLPNDRFSAERPEGSISTLTIQRTEQRDSAMYRCASSSGGPAYTGELFFGEGSRLTVL.